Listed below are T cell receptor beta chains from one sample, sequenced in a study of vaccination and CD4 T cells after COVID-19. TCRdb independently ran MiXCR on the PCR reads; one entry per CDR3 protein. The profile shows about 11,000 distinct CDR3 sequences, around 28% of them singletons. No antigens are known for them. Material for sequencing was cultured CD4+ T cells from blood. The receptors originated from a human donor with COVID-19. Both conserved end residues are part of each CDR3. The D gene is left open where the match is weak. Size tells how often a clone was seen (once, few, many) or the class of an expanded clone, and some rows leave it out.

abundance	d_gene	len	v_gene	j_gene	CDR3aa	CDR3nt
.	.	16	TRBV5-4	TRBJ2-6	CASSLAGPSGANVLTF	TGTGCCAGCAGCTTGGCGGGGCCATCTGGGGCCAACGTCCTGACTTTC
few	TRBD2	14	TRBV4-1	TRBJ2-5	CASSQGSGGETQYF	TGCGCCAGCAGCCAAGGAAGCGGGGGTGAGACCCAGTACTTC
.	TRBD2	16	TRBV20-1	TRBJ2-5	CSASRLAGGYQETQYF	TGCAGTGCTAGCAGGCTAGCGGGGGGCTATCAAGAGACCCAGTACTTC
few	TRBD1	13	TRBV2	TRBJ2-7	CASRDRGLYEQYF	TGTGCCAGCAGGGACAGGGGGCTTTACGAGCAGTACTTC
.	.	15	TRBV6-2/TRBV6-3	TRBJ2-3	CASSYQQFSPDTQYF	TGTGCCAGCAGTTACCAGCAGTTCAGTCCAGATACGCAGTATTTT
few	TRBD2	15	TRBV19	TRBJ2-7	CASSILAGGSYEQYF	TGTGCCAGTAGTATTCTAGCGGGGGGATCCTACGAGCAGTACTTC
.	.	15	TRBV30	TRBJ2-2	CAWSRVPSNTGEPFF	TGTGCCTGGAGTCGCGTCCCTTCGAACACCGGGGAGCCGTTTTTT
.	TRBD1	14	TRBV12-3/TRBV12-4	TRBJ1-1	CASSKDRTDTEAFF	TGTGCCAGCAGTAAGGACAGGACGGACACTGAAGCTTTCTTT
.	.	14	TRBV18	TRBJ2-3	CASSPGLAPDTQYF	TGTGCCAGCTCCCCCGGTTTGGCCCCAGATACGCAGTATTTT
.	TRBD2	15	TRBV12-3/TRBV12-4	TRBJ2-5	CASSVRGAGGETQYF	TGTGCCAGCAGCGTAAGGGGGGCGGGGGGGGAGACCCAGTACTTC
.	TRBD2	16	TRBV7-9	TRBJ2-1	CASSSPPVLAGVEQFF	TGTGCCAGCAGCTCCCCACCGGTCCTAGCGGGGGTTGAGCAGTTCTTC
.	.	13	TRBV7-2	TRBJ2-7	CASSLGGPYEQYF	TGTGCCAGCAGCTTAGGGGGCCCATACGAGCAGTACTTC
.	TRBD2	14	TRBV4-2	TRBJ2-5	CASSQTSVQETQYF	TGTGCCAGCAGCCAAACTAGCGTACAAGAGACCCAGTACTTC
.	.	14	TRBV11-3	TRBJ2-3	CASTWDGSTDTQYF	TGTGCCAGCACCTGGGACGGAAGCACAGATACGCAGTATTTT
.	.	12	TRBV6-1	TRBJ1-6	CASSRGDSPLHF	TGTGCCAGCAGTCGGGGGGATTCACCCCTCCACTTT
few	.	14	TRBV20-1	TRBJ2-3	CSAISAGTTDTQYF	TGCAGTGCTATAAGCGCGGGGACCACAGATACGCAGTATTTT
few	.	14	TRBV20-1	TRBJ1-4	CSAAETPTNEKLFF	TGCAGTGCCGCGGAGACCCCAACTAATGAAAAACTGTTTTTT
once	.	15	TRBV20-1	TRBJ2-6	CSAGDEKGWANVLTF	TGCAGTGCTGGAGATGAAAAGGGTTGGGCCAACGTCCTGACTTTC
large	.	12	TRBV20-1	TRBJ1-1	CSAKVRNTEAFF	TGCAGTGCTAAAGTCAGGAACACTGAAGCTTTCTTT
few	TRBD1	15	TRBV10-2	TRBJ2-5	CASSGYRDSQETQYF	TGCGCCAGCAGTGGATACCGGGACAGCCAAGAGACCCAGTACTTC
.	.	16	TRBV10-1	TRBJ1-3	CASSVGGGTPGGTIYF	TGCGCCAGCAGTGTAGGAGGAGGGACACCGGGGGGCACCATATATTTT
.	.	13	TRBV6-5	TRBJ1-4	CASSYSIREKLFF	TGTGCCAGCAGTTACTCTATCCGGGAAAAACTGTTTTTT
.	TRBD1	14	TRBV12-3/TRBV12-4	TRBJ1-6	CASSMQGDNSPLHF	TGTGCCAGCAGTATGCAGGGGGATAATTCACCCCTCCACTTT
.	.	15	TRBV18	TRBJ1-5	CASSPPGTVNQPQHF	TGTGCCAGCTCACCTCCCGGGACCGTCAATCAGCCCCAGCATTTT
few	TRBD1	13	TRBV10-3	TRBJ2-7	CAISEAGGGEQYF	TGTGCCATCAGTGAAGCAGGGGGCGGCGAGCAGTACTTC
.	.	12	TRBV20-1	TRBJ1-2	CSARGTNYGYTF	TGCAGTGCGAGGGGGACTAACTATGGCTACACCTTC